Listed below are T cell receptor beta chains from one sample, sequenced in a study of T-cell reconstitution after alpha-beta-depleted transplantation in children. TCRdb reprocessed the PCR reads with MiXCR, giving one entry per CDR3 protein. Here the sample spans about 400,000 distinct CDR3 sequences, 20% being singletons. The material sequenced was PBMCs from the stem cell graft donor, taken from the stem cell graft. These TCRs come from a human donor who donated a stem cell graft to a child with acute myeloid leukemia. CDR3s include the opening cysteine and the closing phenylalanine or tryptophan. The D gene is left open where the match is weak. Clone size is stated in some rows and not others, as once, few, many or a class when expanded.

>-|-|TRBV29-1|TRBJ2-6
TGCGGCGTTGAAGTCGGACCTGGGGCCAACGTCCTGACTTTC
CGVEVGPGANVLTF
>-|many|TRBV12-3/TRBV12-4|TRBJ2-3
TGTGCCAGCAGACTGGTCGGGACTGAGGGGGATACGCAGTATTTT
CASRLVGTEGDTQYF
>TRBD2|many|TRBV5-1|TRBJ2-2
TGCGCCAGCAGCTTGATAGGACTAGCGGGGGGCGCTACGAACACCGGGGAGCTGTTTTTT
CASSLIGLAGGATNTGELFF
>-|many|TRBV29-1|TRBJ1-2
TGCAGCGTTGGGGCAGGGGTTGATGGCTACACCTTC
CSVGAGVDGYTF
>-|many|TRBV29-1|TRBJ1-1
TGCAGCGTTTCGGGCACTGAAGCTTTCTTT
CSVSGTEAFF
>TRBD1|many|TRBV5-5|TRBJ2-7
TGTGCCAGCAGCTCGGACAGGGCCTACTCCTACGAGCAGTACTTC
CASSSDRAYSYEQYF
>-|-|TRBV2|TRBJ2-7
TGTGCCAGCAGTGAATCGGTCGTGGGAGGCATATTCTACGAGCAGTACTTC
CASSESVVGGIFYEQYF
>-|-|TRBV7-8|TRBJ2-1
TGTGCCAGCAGCTCAGACTCGACAGGAAAGCAGTTCTTC
CASSSDSTGKQFF
>-|-|TRBV4-1|TRBJ2-3
TGCGCCAGCAGCCAAGCGGGGCAGGGCACAGATACGCAGTATTTT
CASSQAGQGTDTQYF
>TRBD1|-|TRBV7-2|TRBJ2-7
TGTGCCAGCAGCGTACGACCGGGACAGAACTACGAGCAGTACTTC
CASSVRPGQNYEQYF
>TRBD2|-|TRBV7-9|TRBJ2-1
TGTGCCAGCAGCTCGACAGCTAGCGGGATAACCTACAATGAGCAGTTCTTC
CASSSTASGITYNEQFF
>-|-|TRBV4-1|TRBJ2-7
TGCGCCAGCAGCCAAGAAAGTAGCGCGTTGTACGAGCAGTACTTC
CASSQESSALYEQYF
>-|-|TRBV12-3/TRBV12-4|TRBJ2-1
TGTGCCAGCAGTTTAGTGGCTGCTCTGCTTGGGAATGAGCAGTTCTTC
CASSLVAALLGNEQFF
>TRBD2|few|TRBV20-1|TRBJ2-1
TGCAGTGCTAGAGATTTCAGACTAGCGACATACAATGAGCAGTTCTTC
CSARDFRLATYNEQFF
>-|many|TRBV5-5|TRBJ2-2
TGTGCCAGCAGCTTGATAGGAAGCGGGGAGCTGTTTTTT
CASSLIGSGELFF
>-|-|TRBV12-3/TRBV12-4|TRBJ1-6
TGTGCCAGCAGTACCAGACAGGCCTCTAATTCACCCCTCCACTTT
CASSTRQASNSPLHF
>TRBD1|few|TRBV6-2/TRBV6-3|TRBJ2-5
TGTGCCAGCAGACACGATTGGACAGGTGACCAAGAGACCCAGTACTTC
CASRHDWTGDQETQYF
>-|-|TRBV5-4|TRBJ2-7
TGTGCCAGCAGCTACGGAGGAAGGGGGGTCTCCTACGAGCAGTACTTC
CASSYGGRGVSYEQYF
>TRBD1|-|TRBV6-5|TRBJ2-5
TGTGCCAGCAGTTACGGACAGGGAGAGGGAGAGACCCAGTACTTC
CASSYGQGEGETQYF
>TRBD2|-|TRBV18|TRBJ2-3
TGTGCCAGCTCACCCGAAGTCCCGGGCGGGAGGGCCACAGATACGCAGTATTTT
CASSPEVPGGRATDTQYF
>-|many|TRBV5-1|TRBJ2-5
TGCGCCAGCAGCGCGAATTCGGGGCACGGGGAAGAGACCCAGTACTTC
CASSANSGHGEETQYF
>-|-|TRBV7-3|TRBJ2-2
TGTGCCAGCAGCTTAAAAAGGGCCGCGAACACCGGGGAGCTGTTTTTT
CASSLKRAANTGELFF
>-|few|TRBV12-3/TRBV12-4|TRBJ1-1
TGTGCCAGCAGGCGGGAAACAGGGATCGGTTTCTTT
CASRRETGIGFF
>TRBD2|-|TRBV12-3/TRBV12-4|TRBJ2-1
TGTGCCAGCAGTTTATCGCGGGGGGTCTCCTACAATGAGCAGTTCTTC
CASSLSRGVSYNEQFF
>TRBD2|few|TRBV25-1|TRBJ2-3
TGTGCCAGCAGTGAATTCCAGCGGGAGAACACAGATACGCAGTATTTT
CASSEFQRENTDTQYF
>TRBD1|few|TRBV13|TRBJ2-1
TGTGCCAGCAGCGAGCCGGGACAGGGGGGCTACAATGAGCAGTTCTTC
CASSEPGQGGYNEQFF
>-|few|TRBV28|TRBJ2-7
TGTGCCAGCGTTACCCCTCTCAGCGAGCAGTACTTC
CASVTPLSEQYF
>TRBD2|-|TRBV9|TRBJ2-1
TGTGCCAGCAGCGAGAAACCTAGCGGCACCTACAATGAGCAGTTCTTC
CASSEKPSGTYNEQFF
>-|many|TRBV20-1|TRBJ2-1
TGTGGCACCCTGGGGGAGGTCGGTTTGAATGAGCAGTTCTTC
CGTLGEVGLNEQFF
>-|many|TRBV29-1|TRBJ2-5
TGCAGCGTTGCACAGGTCCCTAAAGAGACCCAGTACTTC
CSVAQVPKETQYF
>-|-|TRBV7-9|TRBJ2-1
TGTGCCAGCAGCTCGAGGGGAGGGGGCCTCTACAATGAGCAGTTCTTC
CASSSRGGGLYNEQFF
>-|few|TRBV7-8|TRBJ2-1
TGTGCCAGCAGCTTAGATCCGGGAGCGAACAATGAGCAGTTCTTC
CASSLDPGANNEQFF
>TRBD2|many|TRBV7-9|TRBJ2-7
TGTGCCAGCAGCTCTGGACTAGCGAGCTCCTACGAGCAGTACTTC
CASSSGLASSYEQYF
>-|-|TRBV4-3|TRBJ2-7
TGCGCCAGCAGCCAAGAGCCGGGCTCGGGAGAGCAGTACTTC
CASSQEPGSGEQYF
>-|many|TRBV29-1|TRBJ1-1
TGCAGCGTTGGTCGGACCGGACCGAACACTGAAGCTTTCTTT
CSVGRTGPNTEAFF
>-|many|TRBV20-1|TRBJ2-7
TGCAGTGCTAGAGTACAGAGGACCTACGAGCAGTACTTC
CSARVQRTYEQYF
>TRBD1|few|TRBV28|TRBJ1-5
TGTGCCAGCAGCCCACCGGACAGGGTCACCCAGCCCCAGCATTTT
CASSPPDRVTQPQHF
>-|-|TRBV12-3/TRBV12-4|TRBJ1-5
TGTGCCAGCAGTTTATTGGGTGCCAATCAGCCCCAGCATTTT
CASSLLGANQPQHF